This TCR beta chain is from a study of response to subunit inactivated influenza vaccine. V was shortened by 2 bases and J by 2 bases, with 10 bases between the two germline ends. The CDR3 has 14 amino acids. Germline CDR1 SGHTA, CDR2 FQGNSA. TCRdb processed the RT-PCR reads anew with MiXCR; each CDR3 protein has one entry. The sample includes 700,000 to 900,000 distinct CDR3 sequences, approximately 22% of them seen just once. This clonotype was seen a handful of times. The rearrangement links TRBV7-2 to TRBJ2-7; D remains ambiguous. This TCR was recovered from a man aged 50 to 59 who received an inactivated influenza vaccine. The sequenced sample was PBMCs from blood, obtained about 5 days after vaccination. The CDR3 nucleotides read TGTGCCAGCAGCTTATTGCCGGGTCCCTACGAGCAGTACTTC. Translating it yields CASSLLPGPYEQYF.